What follows are 32 T cell receptor beta chains derived from one specimen sequenced in a study of T cell responses to AZD1222 COVID-19 vaccine. Assay used: immunoSEQ multiplex PCR; TCRdb lists only in-frame clones, some missing. The sample has about 130,000 clones; approximately 88% are singletons. Sequencing was performed on peripheral blood, taken on day 0 of AZD1222 vaccination. Source of these receptors: an adult in good health.

V gene TRBV2 combines with J gene TRBJ2-2, with a weak D call TRBD2 (5 bases). Between the trimmed V and J ends, which lost 6 bases and 5 bases, there was a span of 16 bases. This CDR3 is built from 15 residues. Per germline, CDR1 SNHLY and CDR2 FYNNEI. For the CDR3, the DNA is TGTGCCAGCAGCCTCTCACGGGATCCGACCGGGGAGCTGTTTTTT. Amino acids: CASSLSRDPTGELFF.

The chain employs TRBV4-3 and TRBJ2-7; possibly TRBD1 or TRBD2 for D (5 bases each). Germline CDR1 is LGHNA and CDR2 is YSLEER. This CDR3 contains 15 residues. V lost 2 bases, J lost 2 bases, and 13 bases lay in between. In DNA form, the CDR3 reads TGCGCCAGCAGCCAATCGAGACTGGGGGCCTACGAGCAGTACTTC. Residues: CASSQSRLGAYEQYF.

V usage is TRBV7-9 and J usage is TRBJ2-7, with D uncertain. The V end was cut by 5 bases, the J end by 5 bases, with 10 bases between. This CDR3 has 12 residues. CDR1 is SEHNR, CDR2 FQNEAQ, per germline (reference sequence). CDR3 sequence reads: CASSPSGDEQYF. The DNA for the CDR3 is TGTGCCAGCAGCCCTTCTGGGGACGAGCAGTACTTC.

The chain joins TRBV5-4 to TRBJ1-2, with 10 bases that match TRBD1. Germline CDR1 is SGHNT and CDR2 is YYREEE (reference sequence). V lost 6 bases to trimming and J lost 3 bases; unmatched junction nucleotides: 11. The CDR3 totals 16 residues. The chain's CDR3 is CASTPRATGGDYGYTF. The CDR3 DNA reads as TGTGCCAGCACCCCTCGAGCGACAGGGGGCGACTATGGCTACACCTTC.

The V gene is TRBV9, the J gene TRBJ2-1, with 10 bases aligning to TRBD1. This CDR3 is built from 16 residues. Germline trimming cut 0 bases from V and 6 bases from J; bases unmatched to any gene: 6. Germline V gives CDR1 SGDLS, CDR2 YYNGEE. CDR3 loop: CASSVGGTGVGNEQFF. CDR3 nucleotides: TGTGCCAGCAGCGTAGGGGGGACAGGGGTGGGCAATGAGCAGTTCTTC.

This rearrangement joins TRBV5-1 to TRBJ2-7; 10 positions match TRBD2. Germline values: CDR1 SGHRS, CDR2 YFSETQ. The CDR3 contains 15 residues. V was pared by 0 bases and J by 3 bases, with 3 bases of the junction left unmatched. The CDR3 loop reads CASSLVAGGNYEQYF. The DNA for the CDR3 is TGCGCCAGCAGCTTGGTAGCGGGAGGTAACTACGAGCAGTACTTC.

This clone has only one observation. V usage is TRBV9 and J usage is TRBJ1-4; D is undetermined. Looked up from germline, CDR1 is SGDLS and CDR2 is YYNGEE. The germline V and J ends were trimmed by 4 bases and 7 bases, with 23 bases remaining between them. The CDR3 loop spans 17 amino acids. CDR3 bases: TGTGCCAGCAGCCGGAACGAGGGAAGGACTCCGCCTGAAAAACTGTTTTTT. Translating gives CASSRNEGRTPPEKLFF. Complete variable domain (other parts from reference TRBV9 and TRBJ1-4): DSGVTQTPKHLITATGQRVTLRCSPRSGDLSVYWYQQSLDQGLQFLIQYYNGEERAKGNILERFSAQQFPDLHSELNLSSLELGDSALYFCASSRNEGRTPPEKLFFGSGTQLSVL.

The rearrangement uses TRBV10-3 and TRBJ2-2; 11 positions match TRBD1. V lost 0 bases, J lost 8 bases, and 5 bases stayed unmatched. CDR1 is ENHRY, CDR2 SYGVKD, per germline. The length of the CDR3 is 16 residues. The CDR3 region is CAISESRTGGAGELFF. As DNA, the CDR3 is TGTGCCATCAGTGAGTCGAGGACAGGGGGCGCGGGGGAGCTGTTTTTT.

The chain joins TRBV5-8 to TRBJ1-2; D is ambiguous. This CDR3 is built from 14 residues. Germline assignment: CDR1 SGHTS and CDR2 YDEGEE. V was trimmed by 3 bases and J by 10 bases, leaving 19 bases between them. CDR3 sequence: CASSSRGRLISYTF. The DNA of the CDR3 is TGTGCCAGCAGCTCAAGAGGCAGACTAATATCCTACACCTTC.

This rearrangement joins TRBV27 to TRBJ2-1; 15 bases are shared with TRBD2. In germline, CDR1 is MNHEY, CDR2 SMNVEV (reference sequence). V dropped 5 bases and J dropped 4; count of bases not matched to a gene: 6. The CDR3 extends over 17 amino acids. This CDR3 reads CASSTGLAGGIYNEQFF. The CDR3 DNA reads TGTGCCAGCAGTACGGGACTAGCGGGGGGAATATACAATGAGCAGTTCTTC.

The table lists this clone with a few counts. The chain couples TRBV7-3 to TRBJ1-3; D unclear. This CDR3 is 15 amino acids long. Per the germline V gene, CDR1 is SGHTA and CDR2 is FQGTGA. Between the trimmed V and J ends, which lost 5 bases and 0 bases, there was a span of 11 bases. The CDR3 loop reads CASSPYISSGNTIYF. The CDR3 DNA reads TGTGCCAGCAGCCCCTATATTAGCTCTGGAAACACCATATATTTT. The full variable domain, completed using reference TRBV7-3 and TRBJ1-3, is GAGVSQTPSNKVTEKGKYVELRCDPISGHTALYWYRQSLGQGPEFLIYFQGTGAADDSGLPNDRFFAVRPEGSVSTLKIQRTERGDSAVYLCASSPYISSGNTIYFGEGSWLTVV.

The chain carries TRBV7-9 and TRBJ2-1, with TRBD2 matching over 12 bases. CDR1 and CDR2 (germline): SEHNR, FQNEAQ (reference sequence). J lost 4 bases, V lost 5 bases, and 3 bases had no gene match. The CDR3 has 15 amino acids. The chain's CDR3 is CASSPGLAGYNEQFF. DNA of the CDR3: TGTGCCAGCAGCCCAGGACTAGCGGGGTACAATGAGCAGTTCTTC.

The V call is TRBV30, the J call TRBJ1-2; D is unresolved. CDR3 size: 11 residues. Per the germline V gene, CDR1 is GTSNPN and CDR2 is SVGIG (reference sequence). V was trimmed by 4 bases and J by 2 bases, leaving 5 bases between them. The CDR3 bases are TGTGCCTGGACCAGAAACTATGGCTACACCTTC. Translation: CAWTRNYGYTF.

The chain is built from TRBV3-1 (or the pseudogene TRBV3-2) and TRBJ1-2; TRBD1 matches at 9 bases. Trimming removed 4 bases from V and 7 bases from J; junction bases left unmatched: 4. The germline V gene has CDR1 LGHDT and CDR2 YNNKEL (reference sequence). The CDR3 consists of 13 residues. The CDR3 here is CASSRGQGGGYTF. In DNA, the CDR3 is TGTGCCAGCAGCCGGGGACAGGGTGGTGGCTACACCTTC.

This chain joins TRBV19 and TRBJ2-2, with D unclear. V shed 9 bases and J shed 4 bases, with 12 bases lying between them. The CDR3 contains 13 residues. CDR1 and CDR2 from the germline V gene are LNHDA and SQIVND (reference sequence). The CDR3 DNA reads TGTGCCAGCACCACAGCTCCCACCGGGGAGCTGTTTTTT. Protein sequence: CASTTAPTGELFF.

The rearrangement links TRBV7-2 to TRBJ1-5; 11 bases align to TRBD1. This CDR3 is built from 15 residues. J was trimmed by 6 bases and V by 5 bases; bases with no gene match: 6. CDR1 is SGHTA and CDR2 is FQGNSA in the germline V gene. CDR3 sequence (DNA): TGTGCCAGCAGCGGTGGACAGGGGGCAGGTCAGCCCCAGCATTTT. This translates into CASSGGQGAGQPQHF.

This rearrangement joins TRBV2 to TRBJ1-5; D might be TRBD1 (5 bases). Trimming left V 4 bases short and J 7 bases short, with 17 bases between. The CDR3 is 15 residues long. CDR1 and CDR2 (germline): SNHLY, FYNNEI. The CDR3 coding sequence is TGTGCCAGCAGTGCGGGGGAAGTCGAGGAGCAGCCCCAGCATTTT. Translation: CASSAGEVEEQPQHF.

The chain links TRBV5-1 to TRBJ1-1, with D maybe TRBD1 (6 bases). The length of the CDR3 is 15 residues. CDR1 and CDR2 (germline): SGHRS, YFSETQ. V lost 0 bases to trimming and J lost 4 bases, with 13 bases between them. This chain's CDR3 is CASSLDGGAITEAFF. The CDR3 DNA is TGCGCCAGCAGCTTGGATGGGGGGGCGATCACTGAAGCTTTCTTT.

This clone is a singleton in its sample. This rearrangement joins TRBV19 to TRBJ2-7; 9 bases are a match to TRBD1. The germline V gene has CDR1 LNHDA and CDR2 SQIVND (reference sequence). The V gene end was trimmed by 3 bases and the J gene end by 3 bases; junction bases not matched to a gene: 0. The length of the CDR3 is 13 residues. In DNA, the CDR3 is TGTGCCAGTAGTATGGACAGGGGCTACGAGCAGTACTTC. This sequence encodes CASSMDRGYEQYF. The full variable domain, in which reference TRBV19 and TRBJ2-7 provide the parts outside the CDR3, is DGGITQSPKYLFRKEGQNVTLSCEQNLNHDAMYWYRQDPGQGLRLIYYSQIVNDFQKGDIAEGYSVSREKKESFPLTVTSAQKNPTAFYLCASSMDRGYEQYFGPGTRLTVT.

The V call is TRBV5-1, the J call TRBJ1-6; 7 bases are a match to TRBD1. Germline CDR1 SGHRS, CDR2 YFSETQ. After removal of 0 bases from V and 5 bases from J, the junction contained 8 bases not matched to a gene. The length of the CDR3 is 17 residues. In DNA, the CDR3 is TGCGCCAGCAGCTTGGGGGACAGAAGAAACAATAATTCACCCCTCCACTTT. Protein sequence: CASSLGDRRNNNSPLHF.

V usage is TRBV9 and J usage is TRBJ1-3; D is undetermined. Trimming pared 2 bases from V and 0 bases from J, leaving 6 bases between. The V gene's germline CDR1 is SGDLS and CDR2 YYNGEE. The CDR3 consists of 14 residues. The CDR3 sequence: CASSVGISGNTIYF. CDR3 bases: TGTGCCAGCAGCGTCGGGATCTCTGGAAACACCATATATTTT.

The CDR3 coding sequence is TGTGCCAGCAGCTTAGACGGACTAGACCAAGAGACCCAGTACTTC. Its translation: CASSLDGLDQETQYF. The chain carries TRBV11-2 and TRBJ2-5; 7 nucleotides match TRBD2. Germline values: CDR1 SGHAT, CDR2 FQNNGV. V shed 0 bases and J 0 bases; nucleotides not matched to a gene: 1. The CDR3 has 15 amino acids.

This clone was seen more than once but under ten times. The chain joins TRBV30 to TRBJ1-1; weak D call: TRBD1 (5 bases). The V gene's germline CDR1 is GTSNPN and CDR2 SVGIG (reference sequence). Trimming removed 1 base from V and 1 base from J, with 7 bases in between. The CDR3 is 13 residues long. CDR3 sequence reads: CAWSAQGNTEAFF. The CDR3 nucleotides are TGTGCCTGGAGTGCGCAGGGGAACACTGAAGCTTTCTTT.

The chain uses TRBV19 and TRBJ1-1; 8 bases line up with TRBD1. Germline V gene lookup returns CDR1 LNHDA and CDR2 SQIVND (reference sequence). This CDR3 has 14 amino acids. Germline trimming cut 6 bases from V and 10 bases from J; bases unmatched to any gene: 13. In DNA form, the CDR3 reads TGTGCCAGTAGGGGGACAGGTTTTATTCCTAGAGCTTTCTTT. This sequence encodes CASRGTGFIPRAFF.

The chain joins TRBV27 to TRBJ1-3; 9 bases line up with TRBD1. This CDR3 is built from 16 residues. Per germline, CDR1 MNHEY and CDR2 SMNVEV (reference sequence). V trimming: 5 bases; J trimming: 0 bases; junction bases outside the gene matches: 5. CDR3 bases: TGTGCCAGCAGTCCGGGACAGGGCTTCTCTGGAAACACCATATATTTT. It translates to CASSPGQGFSGNTIYF.

The rearrangement links TRBV7-9 to TRBJ1-3; D remains unclear. Germline CDR1 reads SEHNR; CDR2 reads FQNEAQ (reference sequence). Trimming removed 5 bases from V and 4 bases from J, with 6 bases in between. This CDR3 has 12 amino acids. The CDR3, as DNA: TGTGCCAGCAGCCAACAGGGAAACACCATATATTTT. It encodes CASSQQGNTIYF.

The chain links TRBV7-9 to TRBJ1-5, with 8 positions matching TRBD1. CDR1 SEHNR and CDR2 FQNEAQ come from the germline V gene (reference sequence). The V segment lost 5 bases and the J segment 0 bases; nucleotides outside the gene matches: 3. CDR3 size: 15 residues. CDR3 protein: CASSITGGSNQPQHF. CDR3 nucleotides: TGTGCCAGCAGCATAACAGGGGGTAGCAATCAGCCCCAGCATTTT. The full variable domain, in which reference TRBV7-9 and TRBJ1-5 provide the parts outside the CDR3, is DTGVSQNPRHKITKRGQNVTFRCDPISEHNRLYWYRQTLGQGPEFLTYFQNEAQLEKSRLLSDRFSAERPKGSFSTLEIQRTEQGDSAMYLCASSITGGSNQPQHFGDGTRLSIL.

This chain links TRBV11-2 with TRBJ2-7, with D unresolved. Germline loops: CDR1 SGHAT, CDR2 FQNNGV. This CDR3 contains 15 residues. Deletions cut 1 base from V and 3 bases from J, with 13 bases between. CDR3 DNA sequence: TGTGCCAGCAGCTTAGGAGCACTCTATCACTACGAGCAGTACTTC. As protein: CASSLGALYHYEQYF.

The chain employs TRBV7-2 and TRBJ1-2, with D tentatively TRBD1 (6 bases). The germline gives CDR1 SGHTA, CDR2 FQGNSA. V lost 4 bases and J 2 bases, leaving 14 bases between the germline ends. The CDR3 consists of 15 residues. The DNA of the CDR3 is TGTGCCAGCAGCTCCCGAGGGGGGGTCAACTATGGCTACACCTTC. The encoded protein is CASSSRGGVNYGYTF.

V and J are TRBV4-2 and TRBJ2-7, with D tentatively TRBD1 or TRBD2 (5 bases each). V lost 8 bases and J 4 bases, leaving 21 bases between the germline ends. From germline, CDR1 is LGHNA and CDR2 YNFKEQ. The CDR3 is made up of 15 amino acids. CDR3: CASATGPGSGYEQYF. The CDR3 DNA follows: TGTGCCAGCGCAACAGGACCGGGCTCGGGGTACGAGCAGTACTTC.

The V and J genes are TRBV21-1 and TRBJ2-1; the table's TRBD2 call for D was not verified on the DNA. TRBV21-1 is a recognized pseudogene. CDR3 size: 23 residues. The CDR3 DNA reads as TGTGCCAGCAGCACCCGACAGCCCCATATCCTAGCGGGAGGGCCCCATTTCGACAATGAGCAGTTCTTC. This codes for CASSTRQPHILAGGPHFDNEQFF.

The genes are TRBV7-8 and TRBJ1-5; no reliable D call. V was pared by 0 bases and J by 3 bases, with 9 bases between. Germline CDR1 reads SGHVS; CDR2 reads FQNEAQ. The CDR3 length is 15 residues. The DNA for the CDR3 is TGTGCCAGCAGCTTAGCGCCGGGAATCAATCAGCCCCAGCATTTT. This gives the protein CASSLAPGINQPQHF.